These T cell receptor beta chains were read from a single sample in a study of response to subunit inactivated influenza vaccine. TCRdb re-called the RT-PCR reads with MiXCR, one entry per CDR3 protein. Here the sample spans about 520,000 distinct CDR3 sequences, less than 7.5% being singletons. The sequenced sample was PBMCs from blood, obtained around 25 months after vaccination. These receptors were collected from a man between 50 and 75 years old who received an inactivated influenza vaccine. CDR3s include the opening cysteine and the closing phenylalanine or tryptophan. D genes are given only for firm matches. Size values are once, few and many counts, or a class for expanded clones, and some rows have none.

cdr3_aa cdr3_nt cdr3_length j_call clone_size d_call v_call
CASSLLPRGQGENIQYF TGTGCCAGCAGCTTACTACCTCGGGGACAGGGGGAGAACATTCAGTACTTC 17 TRBJ2-4 few TRBD1 TRBV7-3
CASSPSGDTGELFF TGTGCCAGCAGTCCTAGCGGGGACACCGGGGAGCTGTTTTTT 14 TRBJ2-2 few TRBD2 TRBV6-1
CASSPAGLAFNTGELFF TGTGCCAGCAGTCCAGCCGGACTAGCATTTAACACCGGGGAGCTGTTTTTT 17 TRBJ2-2 - TRBD2 TRBV28
CSASTTYGNQPQHF TGCAGTGCTAGTACGACATATGGCAATCAGCCCCAGCATTTT 14 TRBJ1-5 few - TRBV20-1
CASSWGSGTEQFF TGTGCCAGCAGCTGGGGGTCCGGGACAGAGCAGTTCTTC 13 TRBJ2-1 - - TRBV7-3
CASSPRDQPGNEQFF TGTGCCAGCAGTCCCCGGGACCAACCAGGGAATGAGCAGTTCTTC 15 TRBJ2-1 few - TRBV9
CASSSSVMLARLTYNEQFF TGTGCCAGCAGTTCGAGCGTGATGCTAGCGCGACTTACCTACAATGAGCAGTTCTTC 19 TRBJ2-1 few - TRBV6-2/TRBV6-3
CASSMVAADTQYF TGTGCCAGTAGTATGGTAGCTGCAGATACGCAGTATTTT 13 TRBJ2-3 few - TRBV19
CASSLATSGWSYNEQFF TGCGCCAGCAGCTTGGCAACTAGCGGGTGGTCCTACAATGAGCAGTTCTTC 17 TRBJ2-1 few TRBD2 TRBV5-1
CASRDSNSLPSLHF TGTGCCAGCAGAGACAGTAACTCGCTTCCTTCCCTCCACTTT 14 TRBJ1-6 many - TRBV6-1
CASSSLGLAVINNEQFF TGTGCCAGCAGTTCCCTCGGACTAGCGGTAATTAACAATGAGCAGTTCTTC 17 TRBJ2-1 many TRBD2 TRBV28
CASSRGGQGFTDTQYF TGTGCCAGCAGTCGGGGGGGACAGGGGTTCACAGATACGCAGTATTTT 16 TRBJ2-3 - TRBD1 TRBV27
CASSYLTGTDTQYF TGTGCCAGCAGTTACCTAACCGGCACAGATACGCAGTATTTT 14 TRBJ2-3 few - TRBV6-5
CASSLASIPAPTDTQYF TGCGCCAGCAGCCTCGCCTCTATCCCAGCACCCACAGATACGCAGTATTTT 17 TRBJ2-3 - - TRBV4-3
CASSRDRSTYEQYF TGTGCCAGCAGTAGAGACAGGTCGACCTACGAGCAGTACTTC 14 TRBJ2-7 - - TRBV6-1
CASSENQAGGQIRYF TGTGCCAGCAGTGAAAACCAGGCCGGTGGCCAAATTCGGTATTTT 15 TRBJ2-3 - - TRBV2
CASSSSGHPSQPQHF TGCGCCAGCAGCTCTTCGGGACATCCCTCTCAGCCCCAGCATTTT 15 TRBJ1-5 few - TRBV5-1
CASSYTVFNSPLHF TGTGCCAGCAGTTACACCGTCTTCAATTCACCCCTCCACTTT 14 TRBJ1-6 many - TRBV6-2/TRBV6-3
CASRGGGSTDTQYF TGTGCCAGCAGGGGCGGGGGCAGCACAGATACGCAGTATTTT 14 TRBJ2-3 many - TRBV7-9
CASSPWTAGDTEAFF TGTGCCAGCAGCCCATGGACTGCTGGGGACACTGAAGCTTTCTTT 15 TRBJ1-1 few - TRBV11-2
CASSPAAVYEQYF TGTGCCAGCAGCCCCGCGGCGGTCTACGAGCAGTACTTC 13 TRBJ2-7 many - TRBV28
CASSGQLRGSDTQYF TGCGCCAGCAGCGGGCAACTTCGAGGGTCAGATACGCAGTATTTT 15 TRBJ2-3 - - TRBV5-1
CASSLDQGRQETQYF TGTGCCAGCAGCTTGGATCAGGGGCGTCAGGAGACCCAGTACTTC 15 TRBJ2-5 many - TRBV5-5
CSARDPRVTGELFF TGCAGTGCTAGAGATCCGAGAGTCACCGGGGAGCTGTTTTTT 14 TRBJ2-2 - - TRBV20-1
CASSPRATDTQYF TGTGCCAGCAGCCCAAGAGCCACAGATACGCAGTATTTT 13 TRBJ2-3 many - TRBV4-2
CASSLVAGVVDTQYF TGCGCCAGCAGCTTGGTAGCGGGAGTTGTAGATACGCAGTATTTT 15 TRBJ2-3 many TRBD2 TRBV5-1
CASSLWGQIGYEQYF TGTGCCAGCAGTTTATGGGGCCAGATCGGCTACGAGCAGTACTTC 15 TRBJ2-7 - - TRBV28
CAWSVGGLYNEQFF TGTGCCTGGAGTGTAGGGGGTCTGTACAATGAGCAGTTCTTC 14 TRBJ2-1 - - TRBV30
CASSQDVVGTQYF TGTGCCAGCAGCCAAGATGTAGTGGGGACCCAGTACTTC 13 TRBJ2-5 - - TRBV3-1
CSARGSSGSYNEQFF TGCAGTGCTAGAGGTTCTAGCGGGAGCTACAATGAGCAGTTCTTC 15 TRBJ2-1 - TRBD2 TRBV20-1
CASSLRLAGDRTGELFF TGTGCCAGCAGCTTACGACTAGCGGGAGATCGAACCGGGGAGCTGTTTTTT 17 TRBJ2-2 - TRBD2 TRBV7-3
CASSSPYEPLHF TGTGCCAGCAGCTCCCCTTATGAACCCCTCCACTTT 12 TRBJ1-6 - - TRBV7-9
CASITHGVQETQYF TGTGCCAGCATTACCCACGGGGTCCAAGAGACCCAGTACTTC 14 TRBJ2-5 - - TRBV6-5
CSASQMSGSRNEQFF TGCAGTGCTAGTCAAATGAGCGGGAGTAGAAATGAGCAGTTCTTC 15 TRBJ2-1 few TRBD2 TRBV20-1
CASSPSYSYEQYF TGTGCCAGCAGCCCTAGCTACTCCTACGAGCAGTACTTC 13 TRBJ2-7 few - TRBV7-8
CASSLMSLLRGHSYEQYF TGTGCCAGCAGCCTTATGTCTCTCCTGCGGGGACACTCCTACGAGCAGTACTTC 18 TRBJ2-7 few - TRBV28
CAISEVGETQYF TGTGCCATCAGTGAGGTGGGAGAGACCCAGTACTTC 12 TRBJ2-5 many - TRBV10-3
CASSPSPDTEAFF TGTGCCAGCAGCCCCAGTCCGGACACTGAAGCTTTCTTT 13 TRBJ1-1 many - TRBV12-3/TRBV12-4
CASSFSPGRGRSTDTQYF TGTGCCAGCAGTTTTTCCCCTGGGCGGGGGCGGAGCACAGATACGCAGTATTTT 18 TRBJ2-3 few - TRBV6-2/TRBV6-3